This is a list of T cell receptor beta chains from one sample in a study of blood T cells in healthy people across ages. TCRdb reprocessed the 5' RACE reads via MiXCR and lists one record per CDR3 protein. The repertoire includes about a million distinct CDR3 sequences, roughly 47% of them detected once, and about a fifth sits in the top ten. Sequenced: blood. The receptors originated from a woman aged 60-70 years in good health. Each CDR3 is given with its conserved first and last residue. D genes are given only for firm matches. Clone size is given for some rows only: seen once, a few or many times, or a class if the clone is expanded.

TRBD2,few,TRBV2,TRBJ2-1,TGTGCCAGCAGTGAACGGGGACTAGTTGGCAATGAGCAGTTCTTC,CASSERGLVGNEQFF
.,few,TRBV15,TRBJ2-6,TGTGCCACCAGCAAGCCTGCTGGGGCCAACGTCCTGACTTTC,CATSKPAGANVLTF
.,few,TRBV13,TRBJ2-7,TGTGCCAGCAGCTTAGATGTCGGCGAGCAGTACTTC,CASSLDVGEQYF
TRBD1,.,TRBV29-1,TRBJ2-2,TGCAGCATAGGACAGGGGGCGAGCACCGGGGAGCTGTTTTTT,CSIGQGASTGELFF
.,.,TRBV14,TRBJ2-6,TGTGCCAGCAGCCACTACTCGAGGGGCGGTGGGGCCAACGTCCTGACTTTC,CASSHYSRGGGANVLTF
.,.,TRBV9,TRBJ2-3,TGTGCCAGCAGCGTCTTAGACAGTTCAGATACGCAGTATTTT,CASSVLDSSDTQYF
.,.,TRBV5-1,TRBJ2-3,TGCGCCAGCAGCCCACCCGTAGCGGCTAGCACAGATACGCAGTATTTT,CASSPPVAASTDTQYF
TRBD1,.,TRBV12-3/TRBV12-4,TRBJ2-3,TGTGCCAGCAGTTTAGTGGGGACAGCCACAGATACGCAGTATTTT,CASSLVGTATDTQYF
TRBD1,.,TRBV11-2,TRBJ2-4,TGTGCCAGCAGCCCATTGACAGGGCCGCACATTCAGTACTTC,CASSPLTGPHIQYF
TRBD1,.,TRBV3-1,TRBJ2-1,TGTGCCAGCAGCCCGGCCCGGACAGGAGCCATGGATGAGCAGTTCTTC,CASSPARTGAMDEQFF
.,.,TRBV19,TRBJ1-5,TGTGCCAGTAGTATAGATCGCGTTGCGGATCAGCCCCAGCATTTT,CASSIDRVADQPQHF
.,.,TRBV12-5,TRBJ2-5,TGTGCTAGTGGCCCGACAGGTTCAGAGACCCAGTACTTC,CASGPTGSETQYF
.,.,TRBV18,TRBJ2-4,TGTGCCAGCTCACCACAACAATCTGGGAACATTCAGTACTTC,CASSPQQSGNIQYF
.,.,TRBV18,TRBJ1-5,TGTGCCAGCTCCGAAATTCCAGGCCCCAATCAGCCCCAGCATTTT,CASSEIPGPNQPQHF
.,.,TRBV11-2,TRBJ2-7,TGTGCCAGCAGCCCTCTTTTGACAAGTTCCTACGAGCAGTACTTC,CASSPLLTSSYEQYF
.,few,TRBV28,TRBJ2-5,TGTGCCAGCAGCCCAGGGGTTGAGCAGTACTTC,CASSPGVEQYF
.,.,TRBV5-1,TRBJ1-6,TGCGCCAGCAGCTTGGTTTACGCGGGGGCGTCTAATTCACCCCTCCACTTT,CASSLVYAGASNSPLHF
.,.,TRBV7-9,TRBJ1-6,TGTGCCAGCAGCGACTCGACGGGTAATTCACCCCTCCACTTT,CASSDSTGNSPLHF
TRBD2,.,TRBV6-1,TRBJ2-5,TGTGCCAGCAGTTCCCACAGGACTAGCCAAGAGACCCAGTACTTC,CASSSHRTSQETQYF
.,.,TRBV20-1,TRBJ1-2,TGCAGTGCTAGAGATGGGCAGGGACGGATTTTTCATGGCTACACCTTC,CSARDGQGRIFHGYTF
.,.,TRBV7-2,TRBJ1-2,TGTGCCAGCAGCCGTCCAGTGAGTTGGGGCTACACCTTC,CASSRPVSWGYTF
TRBD1,.,TRBV6-1,TRBJ2-7,TGTGCCAGCAGCGCTAAGGGACAGCCCGGGTACGAGCAGTACTTC,CASSAKGQPGYEQYF
.,.,TRBV5-1,TRBJ2-4,TGCGCCAGCAGCTTGGGTGCAAACCGGATAAACATTCAGTACTTC,CASSLGANRINIQYF
.,.,TRBV20-1,TRBJ2-5,TGCAGTGCCCTGAGCTACTCGAGAGATTTCCGGCAGACCCAGTACTTC,CSALSYSRDFRQTQYF
TRBD2,.,TRBV27,TRBJ2-7,TGTGCCAGCAGTTTCTCGAGCGGGAGCTGGAATGAGCAGTACTTC,CASSFSSGSWNEQYF
TRBD2,.,TRBV6-5,TRBJ2-2,TGTGCCAGCAGTTTACTAGCGGGAGGGGGCGTGGGGGAGCTGTTTTTT,CASSLLAGGGVGELFF
TRBD1,.,TRBV4-3,TRBJ1-2,TGCGCCAGCAGCCCAGACAGGGGTCGGGAGAATGGCTACACCTTC,CASSPDRGRENGYTF
.,many,TRBV27,TRBJ2-3,TGTGCCAGCAGTTTAAGAATCACGTATACGCAGTATTTT,CASSLRITYTQYF
.,.,TRBV29-1,TRBJ1-2,TGCAGCGTTGTCACCACTAACTATGGCCACACCTTC,CSVVTTNYGHTF
TRBD2,once,TRBV10-3,TRBJ2-1,TGTGCCATCGCAGCTAGCGGGAGGTACGGTGAGCAGTTCTTC,CAIAASGRYGEQFF
TRBD2,few,TRBV7-2,TRBJ2-1,TGTGCCAGCAGCCGGGGACTAGCGCCTAACAATGAGCAGTTCTTC,CASSRGLAPNNEQFF
.,.,TRBV4-2,TRBJ2-7,TGTGCCAGCAGCCAAGATTCCGAGGGAGCAGGCTACGAGCAGTACTTC,CASSQDSEGAGYEQYF
.,.,TRBV6-2/TRBV6-3,TRBJ2-1,TGTGCCACCACCGGTTTTTTGAGCGATGAGCAGTTCTTC,CATTGFLSDEQFF
TRBD1,.,TRBV12-3/TRBV12-4,TRBJ2-2,TGTGCCAGCAAGACAGGGCTCTCAAACACCGGGGAGCTGTTTTTT,CASKTGLSNTGELFF
.,.,TRBV15,TRBJ2-7,TGTGCCACCAGCAGACCCTTGACCGGGAGCGAGCAGTACTTC,CATSRPLTGSEQYF
.,many,TRBV3-1,TRBJ2-6,TGTGCCAGCAGCGATCGTGGGGCCAACGTCCTGACTTTC,CASSDRGANVLTF
.,many,TRBV12-3/TRBV12-4,TRBJ2-6,TGTGCCAGCAGTCAGGTCTCTGGGGCCAACGTCCTGACTTTC,CASSQVSGANVLTF
.,.,TRBV12-3/TRBV12-4,TRBJ2-5,TGTGCCAGCAGTTTAAGGGCAATGCAAGAGACCCAGTACTTC,CASSLRAMQETQYF
.,.,TRBV4-3,TRBJ2-7,TGCGCCAGCAGCCAAGATTATACCACCGGGGACGAGCAGTACTTC,CASSQDYTTGDEQYF
TRBD2,.,TRBV29-1,TRBJ2-1,TGCAGCGTTGATCTAGCGGGAGTAACCAATGAGCAGTTCTTC,CSVDLAGVTNEQFF
.,.,TRBV5-4,TRBJ2-1,TGTGCCAGCAGCAAACGGGACCACTACAATGAGCAGTTCTTC,CASSKRDHYNEQFF
.,.,TRBV7-2,TRBJ1-1,TGTGCCAGCAGCTCGGGGGGGAAAGGAAGTGAAGCTTTCTTT,CASSSGGKGSEAFF
TRBD2,.,TRBV24-1,TRBJ2-7,TGTGCCACCAGGAGTGATAACGGGAGGGGAAATGAGCAGTACTTC,CATRSDNGRGNEQYF
.,.,TRBV4-2,TRBJ1-5,TGTGCCAGCAGCCAAGGGGATGAGCCCCAGCATTTT,CASSQGDEPQHF
TRBD1,once,TRBV4-2,TRBJ2-7,TGTGCCAGCAGCCAAGACCTCTCGACAGGGTTGTACGAGCAGTACTTC,CASSQDLSTGLYEQYF
.,few,TRBV7-2,TRBJ2-4,TGTGCCAGCAGCTTAGATCCTAGGAGATACATTCAGTACTTC,CASSLDPRRYIQYF
TRBD1,.,TRBV4-2,TRBJ2-2,TGTGCCAGCAGCCAGGCGGACAGGGGCGCCGGAACCGGGGAGCTGTTTTTT,CASSQADRGAGTGELFF
.,few,TRBV4-1,TRBJ2-7,TGCGCCAGCAGCCAAAACATTATGGGGCGGGCCCCGTCCTACGAGCAGTACTTC,CASSQNIMGRAPSYEQYF
.,.,TRBV15,TRBJ2-7,TGTGCCACCAGGTCGAGTCTCTTAAACTACGAGCAGTACTTC,CATRSSLLNYEQYF
.,.,TRBV5-5,TRBJ1-5,TGTGCCAGCAGCTTGGACCCGGCTCTTCAGCCCCAGCATTTT,CASSLDPALQPQHF
.,.,TRBV7-8,TRBJ1-5,TGTGCCAGCAGCCCGACATTAGTACTCAATCAGCCCCAGCATTTT,CASSPTLVLNQPQHF
.,.,TRBV5-1,TRBJ2-1,TGCGCCAGCAGCCTTAGTTTCACGAATGAGCAGTTCTTC,CASSLSFTNEQFF
.,.,TRBV11-1,TRBJ2-3,TGTGCCAGCAGCTTAGGCCTGGTCCCAGATACGCAGTATTTT,CASSLGLVPDTQYF
.,.,TRBV27,TRBJ2-7,TGTGCCAGCAGTGTAGGGTCAGCGTTCGAGCAGTACTTC,CASSVGSAFEQYF
TRBD1,few,TRBV13,TRBJ2-1,TGTGCCAGCAGCCGGGTCAGGGGGCGTAAGTTCTTC,CASSRVRGRKFF